This TCR beta chain appears in the sequencing data of a study of shared clonotypes between healthy human individuals. Broader study findings: Exclusively blood specimens were collected; tissue repertoires likely differ. Generation probabilities were higher for clonotypes shared across all four sorted-subset donors than for unshared ones. Clonotype sharing among donors, it was expected, would be affected by sequencing depth.

Every subset had its genomic DNA shared out evenly among several immunoSEQ plates. The assay was immunoSEQ multiplex PCR, and TCRdb's table has in-frame clones only and misses some. The repertoire holds roughly 2,000,000 clones, roughly 94% seen once, with more than 0.95% in the top ten. Cells designated naive CD8 were CD45RO-negative and were positively selected for CCR7, with terminally differentiated effector memory CD45RA+ cells excluded. A note on this clone: Its target is not known.

The TCR was taken from a young man in good health. Sequenced: naive CD8+ T cells sorted from blood.

CDR3 in amino acids: CASSRQGQGNEKLFF. The CDR3 DNA is TGCGCCAGCAGCCGCCAGGGACAGGGGAATGAAAAACTGTTTTTT. V gene TRBV4-1 combines with J gene TRBJ1-4, with 10 nucleotides matching TRBD1. V shed 4 bases and J 5 bases; nucleotides not matched to a gene: 4. Germline CDR1 and CDR2: MGHRA and YSYEKL. There are 15 residues in the CDR3.